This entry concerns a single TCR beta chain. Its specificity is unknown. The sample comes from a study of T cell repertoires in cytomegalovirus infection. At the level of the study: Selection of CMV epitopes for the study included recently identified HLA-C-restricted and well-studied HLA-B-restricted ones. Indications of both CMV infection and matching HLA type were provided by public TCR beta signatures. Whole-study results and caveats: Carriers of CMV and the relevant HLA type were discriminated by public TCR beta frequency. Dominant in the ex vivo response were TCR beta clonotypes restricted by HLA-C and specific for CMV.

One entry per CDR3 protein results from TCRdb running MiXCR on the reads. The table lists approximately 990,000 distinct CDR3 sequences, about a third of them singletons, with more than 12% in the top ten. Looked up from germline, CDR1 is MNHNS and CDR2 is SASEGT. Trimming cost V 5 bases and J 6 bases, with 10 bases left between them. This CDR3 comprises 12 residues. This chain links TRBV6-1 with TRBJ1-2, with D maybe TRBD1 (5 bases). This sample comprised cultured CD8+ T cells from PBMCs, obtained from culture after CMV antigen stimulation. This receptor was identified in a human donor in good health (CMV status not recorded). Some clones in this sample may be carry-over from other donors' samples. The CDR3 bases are TGTGCCAGCAGTTGGGGAGGGGATGGCTACACCTTC. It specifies CASSWGGDGYTF.